Given below is one TCR beta chain in context. Its target is unknown. At the DNA level, this CDR3 is encoded by other sequences in the same sample as well. Assay used: immunoSEQ multiplex PCR; TCRdb lists only in-frame clones, some missing. Among about 1.1 million clones listed, around 77% were seen once. CDR1 and CDR2 from the germline V gene are MNHEY and SVGAGI. Trimming took 0 bases from V and 1 from J; bases not matched to a gene: 2. CDR3 size: 16 residues. The data originate from a study of shared clonotypes between healthy human individuals. Donors were healthy HIV-negative adults without recently reported acute infections or vaccinations. Whole-study results and caveats: Investigators expected sequencing depth to affect clonotype sharing among donors. Clonotype sharing across several donors was observed for around 5% of naive CD4 clonotypes.

The chain employs TRBV6-5 and TRBJ2-1; 8 positions match TRBD2. Input material: memory CD4+ T cells from PBMCs. Described subset: CD45RA-negative fraction. The receptor's source is a young man in good health. Some clones in this sample may be carry-over from other donors' samples. CDR3 residues: CASSYSSGSSYNEQFF. CDR3 coding DNA: TGTGCCAGCAGTTACTCGAGCGGGAGTTCCTACAATGAGCAGTTCTTC.